The 11 T cell receptor beta chains listed next were all sequenced from one sample in a study of CD8+ T cells in alopecia areata. RNA extraction was followed by reverse transcription into cDNA, which acted as the sequencing template. Sequenced by immunoSEQ multiplex PCR; TCRdb stores in-frame clones only, minus some. Of 180,000 or so clones in the sample, 63% were seen once. The sample in question was CD4+ T cells sorted from blood, obtained at week 0. All receptors derive from a human donor with alopecia areata.

This clone showed up just once. V usage is TRBV9 and J usage is TRBJ2-1; D remains unclear. Germline values: CDR1 SGDLS, CDR2 YYNGEE. V lost 2 bases and J lost 7, with 7 bases in between. This CDR3 has 12 residues. CDR3 amino acids: CASSVFANEQFF. The CDR3 nucleotides are TGTGCCAGCAGCGTCTTCGCAAATGAGCAGTTCTTC.

The chain combines TRBV10-3 with TRBJ2-7; 8 bases are shared with TRBD1. The ends lost 7 bases at V and 3 bases at J; junction bases unmatched: 11. The CDR3 extends over 15 amino acids. Germline V lookup: CDR1 ENHRY, CDR2 SYGVKD. CDR3 sequence: CAINSPGTGYYEQYF. CDR3 in DNA: TGTGCCATCAACTCCCCAGGGACAGGATACTACGAGCAGTACTTC.

The chain links TRBV30 to TRBJ1-4, with D perhaps matching TRBD1 (6 bases). The germline CDR1 and CDR2 sequences are GTSNPN and SVGIG (reference sequence). The CDR3 is made up of 15 amino acids. V was clipped by 7 bases and J by 8 bases, with 23 bases between them. In nucleotides, the CDR3 is TGTGCCTTCACACTTGAGGGGGTTCGAGGGGAAAAACTGTTTTTT. This sequence encodes CAFTLEGVRGEKLFF.

About this clone: The same CDR3 arises from other DNA sequences in this sample as well. The gene calls are TRBV29-1 and TRBJ1-1; unclear D gene. Germline V CDR1 and CDR2: SQVTM, ANQGSEA. This CDR3 spans 13 amino acids. The V and J ends lost 6 bases and 0 bases respectively, with 11 bases between them. The CDR3 DNA reads as TGCAGCGTGTCCGGGAGGCTGAACACTGAAGCTTTCTTT. It codes for CSVSGRLNTEAFF.

In its sample, this clone was seen a few times. The genes are TRBV29-1 and TRBJ1-2; no firm D call. V was pared by 3 bases and J by 4 bases, with 12 bases between. The CDR3 length is 13 residues. Germline loops: CDR1 SQVTM, CDR2 ANQGSEA. Here the CDR3 reads CSVDRADVYGYTF. The DNA of the CDR3 is TGCAGCGTTGATCGAGCGGATGTCTATGGCTACACCTTC. Based on the CDR3 plus reference TRBV29-1 and TRBJ1-2, the full variable domain is SAVISQKPSRDICQRGTSLTIQCQVDSQVTMMFWYRQQPGQSLTLIATANQGSEATYESGFVIDKFPISRPNLTFSTLTVSNMSPEDSSIYLCSVDRADVYGYTFGSGTRLTVV.

This clone has just a few counts. V usage is TRBV4-3 and J usage is TRBJ2-2; D perhaps matches TRBD2 (7 bases). The CDR3 is 14 residues long. Germline values: CDR1 LGHNA, CDR2 YSLEER. V lost 4 bases and J 6 bases, leaving 12 bases between the germline ends. CDR3 nucleotide sequence: TGCGCCAGCAGCCCCCAAGGGGGGGCCGGGGAGCTGTTTTTT. Residues: CASSPQGGAGELFF.

This chain connects TRBV6-5 to TRBJ2-7, with 7 bases lining up with TRBD1. Germline CDR1 is MNHEY and CDR2 is SVGAGI. This CDR3 is 15 amino acids long. V lost 6 bases and J lost 6; bases outside the gene matches: 14. In DNA form, the CDR3 reads TGTGCCAGCAGGGCTACCGGAGACAGGGCGGCCGAGCAGTACTTC. Protein: CASRATGDRAAEQYF.

The chain is built from TRBV29-1 and TRBJ2-1; either TRBD1 or TRBD2 may supply D (5 bases each). Germline loops: CDR1 SQVTM, CDR2 ANQGSEA. This CDR3 spans 12 amino acids. Trimming pared 2 bases from V and 10 bases from J, leaving 12 bases between. The CDR3 region is CSVERGPNEQFF. The DNA for the CDR3 is TGCAGCGTTGAACGGGGCCCGAACGAGCAGTTCTTC.

The chain employs TRBV30 and TRBJ1-5, with unresolved D. Trimming took off 4 bases at V and 5 bases at J, with 12 bases between the two ends. The CDR3 extends over 13 amino acids. CDR1 and CDR2 (germline): GTSNPN, SVGIG (reference sequence). Written as DNA, the CDR3 is TGTGCCTGGACCGATAGGGCTGATCAGCCCCAGCATTTT. It translates to CAWTDRADQPQHF.

J is TRBJ1-1 and V is TRBV29-1, with unresolved D. Germline V gives CDR1 SQVTM, CDR2 ANQGSEA. The CDR3 runs 11 residues. Deletions cut 4 bases from V and 5 bases from J, with 8 bases between. The DNA of the CDR3 is TGCAGCGTTGCCGGAGTAACTGAAGCTTTCTTT. Its protein product is CSVAGVTEAFF.

Worth noting for this clone: Different DNA sequences within this sample yield the same CDR3. The chain uses TRBV29-1 and TRBJ2-3; TRBD2 aligns across 7 bases. Trimming removed 6 bases from V and 2 bases from J; junction bases left unmatched: 5. CDR3 size: 13 residues. Germline V gene sequence: CDR1 SQVTM, CDR2 ANQGSEA. CDR3 region: CSVGGLATDTQYF. CDR3 bases: TGCAGCGTCGGGGGGTTGGCCACAGATACGCAGTATTTT.